The 21 T cell receptor beta chains presented below share a single source sample, sequenced in a study of shared clonotypes between healthy human individuals. TCRdb's table, derived via immunoSEQ multiplex PCR, lists solely in-frame clones and lacks some. In the table there are some 1,600,000 clones, approximately 98% of which are singletons. Sequenced: naive CD4+ T cells sorted from blood. The subset here: CD45RA+ positively selected. The receptor set was obtained from a man aged 30 to 45 in good health.

This chain's CDR3 is CASRWDSGNTIYF. The DNA for the CDR3 is TGTGCCAGCAGATGGGACTCTGGAAACACCATATATTTT. The genes are TRBV28 and TRBJ1-3; D gene unclear. This CDR3 has 13 amino acids. The germline CDR1 and CDR2 sequences are MDHEN and SYDVKM. Trimming shortened V by 6 bases and J by 0 bases, and 6 bases separated the two germline ends.

This clone was recorded once. V usage is TRBV18 and J usage is TRBJ1-1; D gene uncertain. CDR3 length equals 14 residues. Germline CDR1 and CDR2: KGHSH and LQKENI. Deletions cut 3 bases from V and 4 bases from J, with 12 bases between. CDR3 amino acids: CASSPNRWGTEAFF. Written as DNA, the CDR3 is TGTGCCAGCTCACCGAACAGATGGGGCACTGAAGCTTTCTTT.

The V and J genes are TRBV14 and TRBJ2-4; D may be TRBD1 (5 bases). Deletions cut 0 bases from V and 8 bases from J, with 17 bases between. This CDR3 contains 16 residues. Germline CDR1 and CDR2: SGHDN and FVKESK. CDR3 DNA: TGTGCCAGCAGCCAAGAACGAGTGGCAGGGTCGGACATTCAGTACTTC. Amino acids: CASSQERVAGSDIQYF.

The CDR3 nucleotides are TGCGCCAGCCTAAGCGGGGTCGGCGGCTCCTACAATGAGCAGTTCTTC. Its protein is CASLSGVGGSYNEQFF. The V call is TRBV5-1, the J call TRBJ2-1; 7 bases match TRBD2. Germline V gives CDR1 SGHRS, CDR2 YFSETQ. Unmatched junction bases numbered 10, after V lost 7 bases and J lost 0 bases. The CDR3 contains 16 residues.

V gene TRBV10-3 combines with J gene TRBJ2-7; 7 bases fit TRBD2. CDR1 is ENHRY, CDR2 SYGVKD, per germline. After removal of 2 bases from V and 6 bases from J, the junction contained 7 bases not matched to a gene. This CDR3 comprises 14 residues. In nucleotides, the CDR3 is TGTGCCATCAGTGAGCGGGGGGAGATGGGCGAGCAGTACTTC. The encoded protein is CAISERGEMGEQYF.

This clone was observed once. The gene calls are TRBV28 and TRBJ1-5, with a possible D match to TRBD1 (6 bases). Germline V CDR1 and CDR2: MDHEN, SYDVKM. The CDR3 covers 15 residues. The germline V and J ends were trimmed by 1 base and 3 bases, with 10 bases remaining between them. This chain's CDR3 is CASSLYRAYNQPQHF. CDR3 in DNA: TGTGCCAGCAGTTTATACAGGGCCTACAATCAGCCCCAGCATTTT. The variable domain in full, with the rest retrieved from reference TRBV28 and TRBJ1-5, is DVKVTQSSRYLVKRTGEKVFLECVQDMDHENMFWYRQDPGLGLRLIYFSYDVKMKEKGDIPEGYSVSREKKERFSLILESASTNQTSMYLCASSLYRAYNQPQHFGDGTRLSIL.

This CDR3 reads CASRLLAGNYNEQFF. The CDR3 nucleotides are TGTGCCAGCAGACTACTAGCGGGAAACTACAATGAGCAGTTCTTC. The rearrangement links TRBV2 to TRBJ2-1; 10 nucleotides line up with TRBD2. Losses at the gene ends were 6 bases for V and 3 bases for J; bases not matched to a gene: 5. The CDR3 has 15 amino acids. CDR1 and CDR2 from the germline V gene are SNHLY and FYNNEI.

V gene TRBV5-1 combines with J gene TRBJ2-7, with D unresolved. Trimming removed 3 bases at V and 2 bases at J, with 9 bases between. This CDR3 comprises 13 residues. Germline CDR1 and CDR2: SGHRS and YFSETQ. DNA of the CDR3: TGCGCCAGCAGCTCCGAGACACCCTACGAGCAGTACTTC. Residues: CASSSETPYEQYF.

The chain carries TRBV5-1 and TRBJ2-1; TRBD2 matches 15 bases. The CDR3 consists of 16 residues. CDR1 and CDR2 (germline): SGHRS, YFSETQ. Trimming removed 2 bases from V and 10 bases from J; junction bases left unmatched: 7. This CDR3 reads CASSFGLAGGPGEQFF. The DNA of the CDR3 is TGCGCCAGCAGCTTCGGACTAGCGGGAGGGCCGGGGGAGCAGTTCTTC. The variable domain in full, completed from reference TRBV5-1 and TRBJ2-1, reads KAGVTQTPRYLIKTRGQQVTLSCSPISGHRSVSWYQQTPGQGLQFLFEYFSETQRNKGNFPGRFSGRQFSNSRSEMNVSTLELGDSALYLCASSFGLAGGPGEQFFGPGTRLTVL.

The J gene is TRBJ2-5, the V gene TRBV7-7; no firm D call. The V end was cut by 5 bases, the J end by 5 bases, with 12 bases between. Germline CDR1 SSHAT, CDR2 FNYEAQ (reference sequence). The CDR3 loop spans 13 amino acids. CDR3 region: CASSLLPMETQYF. CDR3 bases: TGTGCCAGCAGCCTTCTCCCGATGGAGACCCAGTACTTC.

The J gene is TRBJ2-1, the V gene TRBV6-5; TRBD1 is a possible D gene (6 bases). V lost 7 bases to trimming and J lost 3 bases, with 16 bases between them. CDR1 is MNHEY, CDR2 SVGAGI, per germline. The CDR3 extends over 15 amino acids. The CDR3 reads CASNNPGHDYNEQFF. CDR3 DNA sequence: TGTGCCAGCAACAACCCGGGACACGACTACAATGAGCAGTTCTTC.

This chain uses TRBV25-1 with TRBJ2-7, with D unclear. The germline CDR1 and CDR2 sequences are MGHDK and SYGVNS. The CDR3 length is 14 residues. Deletions cut 0 bases from V and 0 bases from J, with 6 bases between. The CDR3 bases are TGTGCCAGCAGTGAATATCAAAGCTCCTACGAGCAGTACTTC. This translates into CASSEYQSSYEQYF.

The V and J genes are TRBV19 and TRBJ2-1; possible D gene TRBD1, 5 bases. CDR1 and CDR2 (germline): LNHDA, SQIVND (reference sequence). The CDR3 runs to 15 residues. The V end lost 1 base, the J end lost 10 bases, and 17 bases lay between the germline ends. The CDR3 loop reads CASSIGGGLGLEQFF. In DNA form, the CDR3 reads TGTGCCAGTAGTATAGGGGGCGGCCTCGGCCTGGAGCAGTTCTTC.

The V call is TRBV7-2, the J call TRBJ1-5, with D perhaps TRBD1 (5 bases). The V and J ends lost 5 bases and 5 bases respectively, with 22 bases between them. The CDR3 sequence is 17 residues long. Germline loops: CDR1 SGHTA, CDR2 FQGNSA. CDR3 region: CASSPFLTGTRDQPQHF. In DNA form, the CDR3 reads TGTGCCAGCAGCCCGTTTCTGACCGGGACTCGGGATCAGCCCCAGCATTTT.

This chain links TRBV18 with TRBJ1-2; possibly TRBD1 for D (5 bases). Germline V gene lookup returns CDR1 KGHSH and CDR2 LQKENI. Trimming took off 3 bases at V and 14 bases at J, with 16 bases between the two ends. The CDR3 contains 12 residues. The CDR3 DNA sequence: TGTGCCAGCTCACCGTCAGGGACGTGGTATACCTTC. Protein sequence: CASSPSGTWYTF.

The gene calls are TRBV18 and TRBJ2-1; D is undetermined. In germline, CDR1 is KGHSH, CDR2 LQKENI. V gave up 4 bases and J gave up 8 bases, with 6 bases separating them. The CDR3 extends over 11 amino acids. The CDR3 spells CASSQIDEQFF. The CDR3 coding sequence is TGTGCCAGCTCACAGATTGATGAGCAGTTCTTC.

This clone was seen just once. The V call is TRBV7-8, the J call TRBJ1-1; D is unclear. The CDR3 loop spans 16 amino acids. V was cut by 1 base and J by 2 bases, with 14 bases left in between. Germline CDR1 SGHVS, CDR2 FQNEAQ. CDR3 sequence reads: CASSLVLEGGNTEAFF. CDR3 bases: TGTGCCAGCAGCTTAGTTCTTGAGGGTGGTAACACTGAAGCTTTCTTT.

The chain links TRBV2 to TRBJ2-1; D is perhaps TRBD2 (5 bases). The CDR3 runs to 14 residues. Germline V gene data show CDR1 as SNHLY and CDR2 as FYNNEI. Trimming removed 7 bases at V and 8 bases at J, with 18 bases between. CDR3 amino acids: CASTVAQVVDEQFF. In DNA form, the CDR3 reads TGTGCCAGCACAGTAGCGCAGGTCGTAGATGAGCAGTTCTTC. Combining the CDR3 with reference TRBV2 and TRBJ2-1 gives the whole variable domain EPEVTQTPSHQVTQMGQEVILRCVPISNHLYFYWYRQILGQKVEFLVSFYNNEISEKSEIFDDQFSVERPDGSNFTLKIRSTKLEDSAMYFCASTVAQVVDEQFFGPGTRLTVL.

The chain employs TRBV5-1 and TRBJ2-7; D is unresolved. CDR3 length: 15 residues. V dropped 4 bases and J dropped 5 bases, with 19 bases sitting between them. Germline assignment: CDR1 SGHRS and CDR2 YFSETQ. The CDR3 sequence is CASSSQPAPVDEQYF. The CDR3 coding sequence is TGCGCCAGCAGCAGTCAGCCGGCCCCAGTTGACGAGCAGTACTTC.

This chain uses TRBV29-1 with TRBJ2-3; D is possibly TRBD1 or TRBD2 (5 bases each). The germline V gene encodes CDR1 SQVTM and CDR2 ANQGSEA. V lost 5 bases and J 1 base, leaving 10 bases between the germline ends. This CDR3 is 13 amino acids long. The CDR3 loop is CSVLLGGTDTQYF. CDR3 sequence (DNA): TGCAGCGTTCTGTTGGGGGGCACAGATACGCAGTATTTT.

The rearrangement links TRBV13 to TRBJ2-7; D ambiguous. V was clipped by 7 bases and J by 3 bases, with 13 bases between them. Germline V gene lookup returns CDR1 PRHDT and CDR2 FYEKMQ (reference sequence). The length of the CDR3 is 13 residues. The CDR3 spells CASKRHLDYEQYF. CDR3 DNA sequence: TGTGCCAGCAAGAGACACCTCGACTACGAGCAGTACTTC.